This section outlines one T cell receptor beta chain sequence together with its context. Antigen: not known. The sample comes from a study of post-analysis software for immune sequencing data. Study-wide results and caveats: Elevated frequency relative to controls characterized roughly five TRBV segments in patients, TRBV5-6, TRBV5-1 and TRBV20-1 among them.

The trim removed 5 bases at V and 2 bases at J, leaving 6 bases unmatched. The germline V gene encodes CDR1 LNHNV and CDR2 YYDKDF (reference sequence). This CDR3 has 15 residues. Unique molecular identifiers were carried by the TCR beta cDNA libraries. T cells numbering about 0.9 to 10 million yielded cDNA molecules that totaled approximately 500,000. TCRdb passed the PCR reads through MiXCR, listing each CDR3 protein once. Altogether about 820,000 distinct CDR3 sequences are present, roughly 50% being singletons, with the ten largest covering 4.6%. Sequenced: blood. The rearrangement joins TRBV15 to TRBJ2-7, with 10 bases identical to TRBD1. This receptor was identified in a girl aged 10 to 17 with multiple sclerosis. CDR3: CATSGGQGVTYEQYF. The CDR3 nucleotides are TGTGCCACCAGCGGAGGACAGGGGGTAACCTACGAGCAGTACTTC.